The rows below give T cell receptor beta chains drawn from one sample of a study of neurological immune-mediated disorders. Each CDR3 protein is one row after TCRdb ran MiXCR on the 5' RACE reads. Of around 46,000 distinct CDR3 sequences listed, roughly 2% were seen once; the top ten hold approximately 2.3%. The sequenced material came from PBMCs. These receptors were taken from a woman aged 40 to 49 with multiple sclerosis. Both conserved end residues are part of each CDR3. D genes are given only for firm matches. Size tells how often a clone was seen (once, few, many) or the class of an expanded clone, and some rows leave it out.

V,size,J,D,DNA,CDR3
TRBV5-1,many,TRBJ1-1,.,TGCGCCAGCAGCTTGTTAGGGGCGGGAGTGAACACTGAAGCTTTCTTT,CASSLLGAGVNTEAFF
TRBV29-1,many,TRBJ2-3,TRBD1,TGCAGCGTTGCTGGGACAGGGTTATCAGATACGCAGTATTTT,CSVAGTGLSDTQYF
TRBV20-1,many,TRBJ2-3,TRBD2,TGCAGTGCTAGAGGAGGGGGACTAGCGCAGTATTTT,CSARGGGLAQYF
TRBV7-2,many,TRBJ2-6,.,TGTGCCAGCAGCTTAGGACTGGCGTCCCGCGTCCTGACTTTC,CASSLGLASRVLTF
TRBV7-9,many,TRBJ1-2,.,TGTGCCAGCAGCCAAACGACGGGTTCGGCTAACTATGGCTACACCTTC,CASSQTTGSANYGYTF
TRBV6-5,many,TRBJ1-5,.,TGTGCCAGCTGCAGAGGGGGAGATCAGCCCCAGCATTTT,CASCRGGDQPQHF
TRBV5-1,.,TRBJ2-5,TRBD2,TGCGCCAGCAGCTTGGGAAGCGGGGGAGAGACCCAGTACTTC,CASSLGSGGETQYF
TRBV10-3,many,TRBJ2-1,TRBD1,TGTGCCATCAGGGGGACAGGGGTGGTGGAGCAGTTCTTC,CAIRGTGVVEQFF
TRBV20-1,many,TRBJ1-2,.,TGCAGTGCTAGAGATTCGGTCAACTATGGCTACACCTTC,CSARDSVNYGYTF
TRBV9,many,TRBJ2-1,TRBD2,TGTGCCAGCAGCTCCTCAAGCGGGGCGATCTACAATGAGCAGTTCTTC,CASSSSSGAIYNEQFF
TRBV12-3/TRBV12-4,many,TRBJ1-4,.,TGTGCCAGCAGTTCCGGGCGGGCAGGGAATGAAAAACTGTTTTTT,CASSSGRAGNEKLFF
TRBV7-9,many,TRBJ1-2,.,TGTGCCAGCAGCCCACGCGGGGCGGTTGGCTACACCTTC,CASSPRGAVGYTF
TRBV7-2,many,TRBJ1-2,.,TGTGCCAGCAGCCACCGTCCACAGGTCTATGGCTACACCTTC,CASSHRPQVYGYTF
TRBV15,many,TRBJ2-5,.,TGTGCCACCAGCCCGAGGACTGGACGTGAAGAGACCCAGTACTTC,CATSPRTGREETQYF
TRBV12-3/TRBV12-4,many,TRBJ2-3,.,TGTGCCAGCAGACTAAGAGTTGAAGCAGATACGCAGTATTTT,CASRLRVEADTQYF
TRBV29-1,many,TRBJ1-4,.,TGCAGCGTCCAAGACAGCAATGAAAAACTGTTTTTT,CSVQDSNEKLFF
TRBV5-1,many,TRBJ1-2,.,TGCGCCAGCAGCTCCCAGGGACGGAACTATGGCTACACCTTC,CASSSQGRNYGYTF
TRBV7-9,.,TRBJ1-4,.,TGTGCCAGCAGCTTACGGTTTCCAACTAATGAAAAACTGTTTTTT,CASSLRFPTNEKLFF
TRBV5-1,many,TRBJ2-2,TRBD1,TGCGCCAGCAGCTTGGCCGGGACAGGGCGTTCCGGGGAGCTGTTTTTT,CASSLAGTGRSGELFF
TRBV20-1,many,TRBJ1-1,TRBD1,TGCAGTGCTCCCAGGGGGGGACAGTTGAACACTGAAGCTTTCTTT,CSAPRGGQLNTEAFF
TRBV7-8,many,TRBJ1-1,.,TGTGCCAGCAGCCCGCCGAGACCGGGAGGGGTAGGCACTGAAGCTTTCTTT,CASSPPRPGGVGTEAFF
TRBV2,many,TRBJ1-1,.,TGTGCCAGCTGGAGACAGGTGAACACTGAAGCTTTCTTT,CASWRQVNTEAFF
TRBV7-9,few,TRBJ2-1,.,TGTGCCAGCAGCTTATTAGGGGACGCAGCCTACAATGAGCAGTTCTTC,CASSLLGDAAYNEQFF
TRBV5-1,many,TRBJ1-1,.,TGCGCCAGCAGCTTGGCTCAGGGCGGGAACACTGAAGCTTTCTTT,CASSLAQGGNTEAFF
TRBV9,many,TRBJ2-3,.,TGTGCCAGCAGCTCCCGGGACGGCACAGATACGCAGTATTTT,CASSSRDGTDTQYF
TRBV30,many,TRBJ1-2,.,TGTGCCTGGTGGGGCGACAGGCTCTATGGCTACACCTTC,CAWWGDRLYGYTF
TRBV5-1,many,TRBJ1-1,.,TGCGCCAGCAGCTTGGCCGGGACAACAAACACTGAAGCTTTCTTT,CASSLAGTTNTEAFF
TRBV29-1,many,TRBJ2-5,TRBD2,TGCAGCGTTGAAGATCGAGGTAGCGGGCAAGAGACCCAGTACTTC,CSVEDRGSGQETQYF
TRBV29-1,many,TRBJ1-2,.,TGCAGCGTGGGATCGGGCCTTTGGAACTATGGCTACACCTTC,CSVGSGLWNYGYTF
TRBV27,many,TRBJ2-7,.,TGTGCCAGCACCCAGGGCTTCCCCACAGGGGAGCAGTACTTC,CASTQGFPTGEQYF
TRBV6-5,many,TRBJ1-1,.,TGTGCCAGCAGTTACGACCAGGGTGGGACAAGGTTCACTGAAGCTTTCTTT,CASSYDQGGTRFTEAFF
TRBV10-3,many,TRBJ2-2,.,TGTGCCATCAGCTCTGGCGCGAACACCGGGGAGCTGTTTTTT,CAISSGANTGELFF
TRBV3-1,many,TRBJ2-7,TRBD2,TGTGCCAGCGACTCCAGCGGCGGGGGGGCCACCTACGAGCAGTACTTC,CASDSSGGGATYEQYF
TRBV7-6,many,TRBJ2-1,.,TGTGCCAGCGGTCACAATGAGCAGTTCTTC,CASGHNEQFF
TRBV5-1,many,TRBJ1-6,TRBD1,TGCGCCAGCAGCCTGGAGGGACAGGGGAACTTTTTCTATAATTCACCCCTCCACTTT,CASSLEGQGNFFYNSPLHF
TRBV10-3,many,TRBJ2-3,.,TGTGCCATCAGTGGGGAGATCCCTTCCACAGATACGCAGTATTTT,CAISGEIPSTDTQYF
TRBV20-1,many,TRBJ1-4,.,TGCAGTGCTAGACAGGGGACGGATGAAAAACTGTTTTTT,CSARQGTDEKLFF
TRBV20-1,many,TRBJ1-2,.,TGCAGTGCCAGAGTTGGAAACTATGGCTACACCTTC,CSARVGNYGYTF
TRBV29-1,many,TRBJ1-1,.,TGCAGCGTTGAGACGGGGGGAAACACTGAAGCTTTCTTT,CSVETGGNTEAFF
TRBV6-5,many,TRBJ1-2,.,TGTGCCAGCGGGACGGGCTATGGCTACACCTTC,CASGTGYGYTF
TRBV20-1,many,TRBJ1-3,.,TGCAGTGCTAGGCGCACTCAGCTACTCTCTGGAAACACCATATATTTT,CSARRTQLLSGNTIYF
TRBV29-1,many,TRBJ1-5,TRBD1,TGCAGCGTGGGCGACAGGGGGCCGGGTCAGCCCCAGCATTTT,CSVGDRGPGQPQHF
TRBV24-1,many,TRBJ2-1,.,TGTGCCACCAGCTCTAGGCGGGGTCCGGGTGAGCAGTTCTTC,CATSSRRGPGEQFF
TRBV5-1,many,TRBJ2-5,TRBD2,TGCGCCAGCAGCTTGGTCTTAGCGGGGGAAGAGACCCAGTACTTC,CASSLVLAGEETQYF
TRBV20-1,many,TRBJ2-6,.,TGCAGTGCTAGGGAGGGCTCTGGGGCCAACGTCCTGACTTTC,CSAREGSGANVLTF
TRBV20-1,many,TRBJ1-1,.,TGCAGTACCCGGCGCGGTACGATGGGGAACACTGAAGCTTTCTTT,CSTRRGTMGNTEAFF
TRBV6-5,many,TRBJ1-1,.,TGTGCCAGCAGTCTCTGGGGGGTGAACACTGAAGCTTTCTTT,CASSLWGVNTEAFF
TRBV30,many,TRBJ2-1,TRBD2,TGTGCCTGGAGTGTACTCGGGGGGGGCCCCCTCTACAATGAGCAGTTCTTC,CAWSVLGGGPLYNEQFF